What follows describes a single T cell receptor beta chain. Assay used: immunoSEQ multiplex PCR; TCRdb lists only in-frame clones, some missing. The table has some 66,000 clones, about 80% seen once. The sample comes from a study of memory CD4+ T cells and cytomegalovirus serostatus. Looking at the study overall: Of the healthy Belgian adults, several were CMV seropositive and 20 to 30 seronegative.

Single viable CD3+CD4+CD8-CD45RO+ cells were sorted as the memory CD4+ T cells. Germline CDR1 reads MDHEN; CDR2 reads SYDVKM. Trimming removed 6 bases from V and 2 bases from J, with 10 bases in between. This CDR3 has 13 amino acids. Sequenced: memory CD4+ T cells from blood. V is TRBV28 and J is TRBJ1-2; no firm D call. This TCR was recovered from an adult in good health and CMV-seropositive. CDR3 loop: CASSRTINYGYTF. The CDR3 coding sequence is TGTGCCAGCAGCCGAACTATAAACTATGGCTACACCTTC.